What follows are 18 T cell receptor beta chains derived from one specimen sequenced in a study of T cell repertoires in cytomegalovirus infection. These receptors' targets are unknown. One entry per CDR3 protein results from TCRdb running MiXCR on the reads. The repertoire holds roughly 920,000 distinct CDR3 sequences, approximately 31% seen once, with about 14% in the top ten. Source: cultured CD8+ T cells from PBMCs, taken from culture after CMV antigen stimulation. These receptor sequences come from a human donor in good health (CMV status not recorded). Some clones in this sample may be carry-over from other donors' samples.

In this sample, this clonotype turned up many times. The genes are TRBV7-2 and TRBJ2-5; 9 bases fit TRBD1. The CDR3 is 15 amino acids. V shed 5 bases and J 10 bases; nucleotides not matched to a gene: 14. The germline CDR1 and CDR2 sequences are SGHTA and FQGNSA. The CDR3 protein is CASSLRQGVTQGQYF. CDR3 nucleotide sequence: TGTGCCAGCAGCCTAAGACAGGGGGTTACTCAGGGCCAGTACTTC.

The sample holds a few counts of this clonotype. The V gene is TRBV12-3 or TRBV12-4, the J gene TRBJ2-5; TRBD1 matches 10 bases. J lost 3 bases, V lost 5 bases, and 6 bases had no gene match. This CDR3 comprises 15 residues. The CDR3 DNA is TGTGCCAGCAGTCTTGCCGGGACAGGGGAAGAGACCCAGTACTTC. Translating it yields CASSLAGTGEETQYF.

This clonotype appeared a single time. This sequence joins TRBV5-1 and TRBJ2-1; 10 bases fit TRBD1. The germline gives CDR1 SGHRS, CDR2 YFSETQ. Germline trimming cut 6 bases from V and 4 bases from J; bases unmatched to any gene: 7. This CDR3 contains 15 residues. The CDR3 DNA follows: TGCGCCAGCACCAGGACAGGGGGTGAATACAATGAGCAGTTCTTC. Translation gives CASTRTGGEYNEQFF. The variable domain in full, with the rest retrieved from reference TRBV5-1 and TRBJ2-1, is KAGVTQTPRYLIKTRGQQVTLSCSPISGHRSVSWYQQTPGQGLQFLFEYFSETQRNKGNFPGRFSGRQFSNSRSEMNVSTLELGDSALYLCASTRTGGEYNEQFFGPGTRLTVL.

This clonotype came up once. The junction differs from germline at one of its ends, possibly a read error. The CDR3 DNA is TGTGTCAGCAGCGTACTCAGTAACCCTAATGAAAAACTGTTTTTT. Protein: CVSSVLSNPNEKLFF. J is TRBJ1-4 and V is TRBV11-1; D is undetermined. The CDR3 sequence is 15 residues long. Germline CDR1 is SGHAT and CDR2 is FQDESV (reference sequence).

Many counts were recorded for this clonotype. The V call is TRBV14, the J call TRBJ2-3; 9 nucleotides match TRBD1. The CDR3 consists of 16 residues. The V segment lost 1 base and the J segment 4 bases; nucleotides outside the gene matches: 6. Germline V lookup: CDR1 SGHDN, CDR2 FVKESK. The CDR3 sequence is CASSQGPGQGADTQYF. As DNA, the CDR3 is TGTGCCAGCAGCCAAGGTCCGGGACAGGGAGCAGATACGCAGTATTTT.

The V gene is TRBV6-1, the J gene TRBJ2-7; no definite D call. From germline, CDR1 is MNHNS and CDR2 SASEGT. The V end lost 1 base, the J end lost 4 bases, and 5 bases lay between the germline ends. This CDR3 is 12 amino acids long. In DNA, the CDR3 is TGTGCCAGCAGTGAAGTGGGTTACGAGCAGTACGTC. Protein: CASSEVGYEQYV.

The chain employs TRBV5-4 and TRBJ1-1; weak D call: TRBD1 (6 bases). Germline values: CDR1 SGHNT, CDR2 YYREEE (reference sequence). This CDR3 region has 16 residues. V was pared by 0 bases and J by 6 bases, with 18 bases between. The CDR3 reads CASSLGVQGMYAEAFF. The CDR3 DNA reads as TGTGCCAGCAGCTTGGGGGTACAGGGAATGTATGCTGAAGCTTTCTTT.

The chain recombines TRBV4-1 with TRBJ2-1; TRBD2 matches at 12 bases. Trimming cost V 1 base and J 9 bases; bases outside gene matches: 16. The CDR3 has 19 amino acids. Germline CDR1 reads MGHRA; CDR2 reads YSYEKL. CDR3 sequence reads: CASSQGPLAGGHLQVEQFF. The CDR3 DNA reads TGCGCCAGCAGCCAAGGTCCGCTAGCGGGGGGGCATCTTCAAGTTGAGCAGTTCTTC.

The V call is TRBV2, the J call TRBJ2-6; D unclear. The CDR3 consists of 16 residues. CDR1 and CDR2 from the germline V gene are SNHLY and FYNNEI. V gave up 4 bases and J gave up 2 bases, with 12 bases separating them. The CDR3 loop is CASSGQALTGANVLTF. As DNA, the CDR3 is TGTGCCAGCAGTGGGCAGGCCCTCACTGGGGCCAACGTCCTGACTTTC.

This chain connects TRBV7-9 to TRBJ1-1, with a possible D match to TRBD1 (6 bases). The length of the CDR3 is 12 residues. Germline V CDR1 and CDR2: SEHNR, FQNEAQ (reference sequence). V lost 4 bases and J 11 bases, leaving 14 bases between the germline ends. This CDR3 reads CASSSTGIRAFF. The DNA of the CDR3 is TGTGCCAGCAGCTCTACAGGGATTAGGGCTTTCTTT.

This clonotype has only a few counts. The chain is built from TRBV7-9 and TRBJ1-2; possibly TRBD1 for D (5 bases). The CDR3 length is 15 residues. With 8 bases removed from V and 3 bases from J, the gap between germline ends came to 19 bases. Per germline, CDR1 SEHNR and CDR2 FQNEAQ (reference sequence). The CDR3 coding sequence is TGTGCCAGCCGATCTTTGGTGGGACCTGACTATGGCTACACCTTC. Its translation: CASRSLVGPDYGYTF.

This clonotype was seen more than once but under ten times. The chain combines TRBV6-2 or TRBV6-3 with TRBJ2-1; D is unresolved. With 7 bases removed from V and 7 bases from J, the gap between germline ends came to 17 bases. Germline V gives CDR1 MNHEY, CDR2 SVGEGT. The CDR3 totals 14 residues. The CDR3 bases are TGTGCCAGCACCCCAATACCCTTGAGTAATGAGCAGTTCTTC. Residues: CASTPIPLSNEQFF.

In this sample, this clonotype turned up a few times. The chain carries TRBV6-1 and TRBJ1-3; the match to TRBD1 covers 9 bases. V shed 4 bases and J 3 bases; nucleotides not matched to a gene: 10. This CDR3 has 17 residues. From germline, CDR1 is MNHNS and CDR2 SASEGT. CDR3 DNA sequence: TGTGCCAGCAGTGTACTCATACAGGGGGCTATTGGAAACACCATATATTTT. Encoded protein: CASSVLIQGAIGNTIYF.

The chain carries TRBV29-1 and TRBJ2-7, with a weak D call TRBD1 (6 bases). V was clipped by 7 bases and J by 3 bases, with 10 bases between them. The CDR3 loop spans 11 amino acids. Germline V gene data show CDR1 as SQVTM and CDR2 as ANQGSEA. For the CDR3, the DNA is TGCAGCGCTCAACAGGGCTACGAGCAGTACTTC. It translates to CSAQQGYEQYF.

This chain connects TRBV7-8 to TRBJ2-5, with 14 bases matching TRBD2. Trimming cost V 5 bases and J 1 base; bases outside gene matches: 9. The CDR3 totals 18 residues. The V gene's germline CDR1 is SGHVS and CDR2 FQNEAQ. The CDR3 protein is CASSQRTSGGSTQETQYF. CDR3 sequence (DNA): TGTGCCAGCAGCCAGAGGACTAGCGGGGGGTCCACCCAAGAGACCCAGTACTTC.

The CDR3 DNA is TGCAGTGCTTGGAACAGGGGGAATTCACCCCTCCACTTT. Translated, it gives CSAWNRGNSPLHF. This rearrangement joins TRBV20-1 to TRBJ1-6, with 8 bases matching TRBD1. This CDR3 comprises 13 residues. Trimming removed 5 bases from V and 7 bases from J; junction bases left unmatched: 4. Per germline, CDR1 DFQATT and CDR2 SNEGSKA (reference sequence).

Here the CDR3 DNA reads TGTGCCAGCAATGCGCACTGGAGCTCCTACGAGCAGTACGTC. Translating gives CASNAHWSSYEQYV. The chain has TRBV6-4 and TRBJ2-7; no clear D. Germline values: CDR1 MRHNA, CDR2 SNTAGT. This CDR3 region has 14 residues. V was trimmed by 7 bases and J by 0 bases, leaving 13 bases between them.

This clonotype occurred a few times. The V and J genes are TRBV4-1 and TRBJ2-1, with 8 nucleotides matching TRBD2. V shed 0 bases, J shed 8 bases, and the junction held 6 bases outside the gene matches. Germline CDR1 and CDR2: MGHRA and YSYEKL. The CDR3 runs 15 residues. CDR3 nucleotide sequence: TGCGCCAGCAGCCAAGATCGGGGGGGCCGGGATGAGCAGTTCTTC. Its protein is CASSQDRGGRDEQFF.